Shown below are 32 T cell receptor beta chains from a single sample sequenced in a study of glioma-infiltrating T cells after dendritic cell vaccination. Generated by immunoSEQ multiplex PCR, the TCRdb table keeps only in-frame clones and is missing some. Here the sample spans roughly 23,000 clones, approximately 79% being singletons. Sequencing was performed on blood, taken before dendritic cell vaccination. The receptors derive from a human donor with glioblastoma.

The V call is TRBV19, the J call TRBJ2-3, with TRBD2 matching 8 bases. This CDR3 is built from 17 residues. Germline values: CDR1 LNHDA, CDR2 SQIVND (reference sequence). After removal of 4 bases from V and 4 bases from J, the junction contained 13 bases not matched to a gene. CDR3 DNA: TGTGCCAGTAGTAGGCCCGTTGGGCGGGAGGACTCAGATACGCAGTATTTT. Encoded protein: CASSRPVGREDSDTQYF.

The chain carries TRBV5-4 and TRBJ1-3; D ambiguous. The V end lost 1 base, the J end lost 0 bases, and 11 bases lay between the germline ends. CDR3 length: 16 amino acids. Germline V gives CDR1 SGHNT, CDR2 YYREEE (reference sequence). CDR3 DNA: TGTGCCAGCAGCTTGTTTGTCGGTAACTCTGGAAACACCATATATTTT. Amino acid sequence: CASSLFVGNSGNTIYF.

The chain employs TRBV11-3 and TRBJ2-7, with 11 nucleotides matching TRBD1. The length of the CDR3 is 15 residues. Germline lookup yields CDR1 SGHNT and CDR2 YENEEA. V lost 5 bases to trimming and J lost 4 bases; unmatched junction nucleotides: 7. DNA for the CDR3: TGTGCCAGCAGCCCGGGGGGACAGGGGGGGTACGAGCAGTACTTC. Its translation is CASSPGGQGGYEQYF. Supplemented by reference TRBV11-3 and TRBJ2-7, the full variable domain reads EAGVVQSPRYKIIEKKQPVAFWCNPISGHNTLYWYLQNLGQGPELLIRYENEEAVDDSQLPKDRFSAERLKGVDSTLKIQPAELGDSAVYLCASSPGGQGGYEQYFGPGTRLTVT.

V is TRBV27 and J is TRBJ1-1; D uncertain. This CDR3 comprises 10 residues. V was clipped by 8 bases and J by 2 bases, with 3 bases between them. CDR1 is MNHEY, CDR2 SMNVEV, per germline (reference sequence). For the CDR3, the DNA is TGTGCCAGCTCTAACACTGAAGCTTTCTTT. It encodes CASSNTEAFF.

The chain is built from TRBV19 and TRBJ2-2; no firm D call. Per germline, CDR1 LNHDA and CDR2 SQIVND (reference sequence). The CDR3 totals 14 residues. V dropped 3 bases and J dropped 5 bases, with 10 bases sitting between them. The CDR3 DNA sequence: TGTGCCAGTAGTATGGGCACGGCGACCGGGGAGCTGTTTTTT. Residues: CASSMGTATGELFF.

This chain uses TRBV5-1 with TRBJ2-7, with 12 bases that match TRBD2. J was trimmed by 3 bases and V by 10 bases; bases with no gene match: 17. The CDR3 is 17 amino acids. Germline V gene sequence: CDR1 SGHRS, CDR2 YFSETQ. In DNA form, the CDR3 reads TGCGCCCCCCCCTGGGCTAGCGGGAGGGCCAAGGACTACGAGCAGTACTTC. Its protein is CAPPWASGRAKDYEQYF.

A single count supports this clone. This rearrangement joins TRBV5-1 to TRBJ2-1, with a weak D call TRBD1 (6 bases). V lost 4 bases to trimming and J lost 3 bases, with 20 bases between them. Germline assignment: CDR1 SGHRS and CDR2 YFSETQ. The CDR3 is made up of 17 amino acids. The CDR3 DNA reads TGCGCCAGCAGCACTTTCGGACAGCCCGAAATCTACAATGAGCAGTTCTTC. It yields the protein CASSTFGQPEIYNEQFF.

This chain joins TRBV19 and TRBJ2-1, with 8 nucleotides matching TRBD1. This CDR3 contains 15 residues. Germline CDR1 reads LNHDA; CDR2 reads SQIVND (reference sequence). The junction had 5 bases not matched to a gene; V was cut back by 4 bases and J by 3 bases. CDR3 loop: CASSTTQGGYNEQFF. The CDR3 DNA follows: TGTGCCAGTAGTACGACACAGGGGGGCTACAATGAGCAGTTCTTC.

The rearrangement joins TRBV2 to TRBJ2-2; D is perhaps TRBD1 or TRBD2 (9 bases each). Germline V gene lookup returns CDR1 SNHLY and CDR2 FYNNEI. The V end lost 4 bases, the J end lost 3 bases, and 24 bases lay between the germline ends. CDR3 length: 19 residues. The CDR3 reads CASSGQGEASGTDTGELFF. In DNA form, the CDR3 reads TGTGCCAGCAGTGGACAGGGGGAGGCTAGCGGGACGGACACCGGGGAGCTGTTTTTT.

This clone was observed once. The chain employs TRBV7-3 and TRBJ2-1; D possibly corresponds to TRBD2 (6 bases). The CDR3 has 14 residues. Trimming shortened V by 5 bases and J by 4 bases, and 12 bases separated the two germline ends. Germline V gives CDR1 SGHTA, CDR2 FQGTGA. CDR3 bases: TGTGCCAGCAGCGCAGGAGGGCTGTACAATGAGCAGTTCTTC. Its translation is CASSAGGLYNEQFF.

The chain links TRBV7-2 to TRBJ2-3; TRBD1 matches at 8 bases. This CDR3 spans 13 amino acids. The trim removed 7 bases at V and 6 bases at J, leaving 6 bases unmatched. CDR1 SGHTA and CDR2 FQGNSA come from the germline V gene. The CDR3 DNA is TGTGCCAGCACGCAGGGGGCGCGGGATACGCAGTATTTT. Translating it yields CASTQGARDTQYF. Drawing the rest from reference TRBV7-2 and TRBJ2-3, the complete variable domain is GAGVSQSPSNKVTEKGKDVELRCDPISGHTALYWYRQSLGQGLEFLIYFQGNSAPDKSGLPSDRFSAERTGGSVSTLTIQRTQQEDSAVYLCASTQGARDTQYFGPGTRLTVL.

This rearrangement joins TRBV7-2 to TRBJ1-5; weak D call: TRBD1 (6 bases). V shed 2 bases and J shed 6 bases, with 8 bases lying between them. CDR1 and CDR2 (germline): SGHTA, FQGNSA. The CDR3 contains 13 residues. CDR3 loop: CASSLSQGQPQHF. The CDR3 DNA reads TGTGCCAGCAGCTTATCACAGGGTCAGCCCCAGCATTTT.

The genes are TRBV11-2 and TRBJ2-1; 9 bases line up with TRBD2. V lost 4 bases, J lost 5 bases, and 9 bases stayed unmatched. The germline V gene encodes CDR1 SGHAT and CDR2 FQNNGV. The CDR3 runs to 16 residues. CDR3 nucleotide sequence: TGTGCCAGCAGCTATTTTAGCGGGAGAGTCCACAATGAGCAGTTCTTC. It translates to CASSYFSGRVHNEQFF. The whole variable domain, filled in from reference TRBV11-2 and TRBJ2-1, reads EAGVAQSPRYKIIEKRQSVAFWCNPISGHATLYWYQQILGQGPKLLIQFQNNGVVDDSQLPKDRFSAERLKGVDSTLKIQPAKLEDSAVYLCASSYFSGRVHNEQFFGPGTRLTVL.

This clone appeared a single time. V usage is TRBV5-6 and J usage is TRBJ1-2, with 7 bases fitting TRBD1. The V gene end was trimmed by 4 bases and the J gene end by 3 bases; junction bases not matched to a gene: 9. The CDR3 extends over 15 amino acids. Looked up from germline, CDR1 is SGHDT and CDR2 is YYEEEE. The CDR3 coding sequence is TGTGCCAGCAGCCTTCGACAGGGTTTACACTATGGCTACACCTTC. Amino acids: CASSLRQGLHYGYTF.

The CDR3 is CASSGRGGTQYF. The DNA of the CDR3 is TGTGCCAGCAGTGGTAGAGGGGGGACCCAGTACTTC. V and J are TRBV25-1 and TRBJ2-5, with D possibly being TRBD1 (6 bases). The V end lost 4 bases, the J end lost 7 bases, and 10 bases lay between the germline ends. There are 12 residues in the CDR3. Germline V CDR1 and CDR2: MGHDK, SYGVNS.

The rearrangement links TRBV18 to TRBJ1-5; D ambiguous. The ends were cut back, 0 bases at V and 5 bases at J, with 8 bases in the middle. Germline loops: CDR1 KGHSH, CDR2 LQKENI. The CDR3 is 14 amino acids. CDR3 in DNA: TGTGCCAGCTCACCACCAATGGTAGATCAGCCCCAGCATTTT. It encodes CASSPPMVDQPQHF.

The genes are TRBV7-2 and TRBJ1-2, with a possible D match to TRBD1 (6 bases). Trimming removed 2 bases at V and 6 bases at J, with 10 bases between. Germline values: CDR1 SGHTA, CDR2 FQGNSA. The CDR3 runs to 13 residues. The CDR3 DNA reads TGTGCCAGCAGCTTACCCAGGGGCGATGGCTACACCTTC. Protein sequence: CASSLPRGDGYTF.

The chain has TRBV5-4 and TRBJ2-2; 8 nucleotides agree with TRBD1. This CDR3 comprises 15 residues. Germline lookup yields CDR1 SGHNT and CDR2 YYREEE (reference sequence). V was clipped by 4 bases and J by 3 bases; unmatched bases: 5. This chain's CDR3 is CASSPTGAYTGELFF. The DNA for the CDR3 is TGTGCCAGCAGCCCGACAGGGGCTTACACCGGGGAGCTGTTTTTT. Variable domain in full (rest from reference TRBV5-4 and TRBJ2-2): ETGVTQSPTHLIKTRGQQVTLRCSSQSGHNTVSWYQQALGQGPQFIFQYYREEENGRGNFPPRFSGLQFPNYSSELNVNALELDDSALYLCASSPTGAYTGELFFGEGSRLTVL.

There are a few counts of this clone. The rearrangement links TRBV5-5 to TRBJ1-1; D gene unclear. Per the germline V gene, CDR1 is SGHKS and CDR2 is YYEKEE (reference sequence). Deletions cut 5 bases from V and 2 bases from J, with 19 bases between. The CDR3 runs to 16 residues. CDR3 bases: TGTGCCAGCAGACCCCTCGGGGAGCGGGCCAACACTGAAGCTTTCTTT. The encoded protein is CASRPLGERANTEAFF. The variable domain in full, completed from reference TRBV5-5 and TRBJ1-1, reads DAGVTQSPTHLIKTRGQQVTLRCSPISGHKSVSWYQQVLGQGPQFIFQYYEKEERGRGNFPDRFSARQFPNYSSELNVNALLLGDSALYLCASRPLGERANTEAFFGQGTRLTVV.

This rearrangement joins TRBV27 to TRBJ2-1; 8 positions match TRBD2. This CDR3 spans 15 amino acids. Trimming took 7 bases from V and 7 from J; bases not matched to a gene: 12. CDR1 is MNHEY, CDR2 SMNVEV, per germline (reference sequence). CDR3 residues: CASTAGLGLRNEQFF. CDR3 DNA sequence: TGTGCCAGCACCGCGGGACTAGGGCTTAGGAATGAGCAGTTCTTC.

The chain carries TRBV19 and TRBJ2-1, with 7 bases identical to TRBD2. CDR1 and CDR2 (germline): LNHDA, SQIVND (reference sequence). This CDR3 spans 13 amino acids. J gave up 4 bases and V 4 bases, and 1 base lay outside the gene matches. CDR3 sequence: CASSRDYYNEQFF. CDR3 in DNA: TGTGCCAGTAGTAGGGACTATTACAATGAGCAGTTCTTC.

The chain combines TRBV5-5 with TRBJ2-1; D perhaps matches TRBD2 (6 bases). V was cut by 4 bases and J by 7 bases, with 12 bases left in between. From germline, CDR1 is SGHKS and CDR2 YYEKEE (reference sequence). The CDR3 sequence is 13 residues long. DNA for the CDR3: TGTGCCAGCAGCCCCCGACTAGGAAATGAGCAGTTCTTC. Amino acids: CASSPRLGNEQFF.

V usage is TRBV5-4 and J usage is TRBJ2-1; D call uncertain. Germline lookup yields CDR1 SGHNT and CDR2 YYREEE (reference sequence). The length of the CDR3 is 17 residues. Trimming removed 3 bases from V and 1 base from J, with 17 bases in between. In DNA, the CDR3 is TGTGCCAGCAGCTCAACACGGAGCGAGTTTTCCTACAATGAGCAGTTCTTC. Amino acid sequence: CASSSTRSEFSYNEQFF.

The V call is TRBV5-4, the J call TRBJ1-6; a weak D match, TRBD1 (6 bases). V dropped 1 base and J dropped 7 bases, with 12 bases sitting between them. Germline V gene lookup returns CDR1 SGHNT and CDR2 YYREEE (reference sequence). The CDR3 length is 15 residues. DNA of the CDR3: TGTGCCAGCAGCTTGAGGGCGGGGGCAAATTCACCCCTCCACTTT. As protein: CASSLRAGANSPLHF.

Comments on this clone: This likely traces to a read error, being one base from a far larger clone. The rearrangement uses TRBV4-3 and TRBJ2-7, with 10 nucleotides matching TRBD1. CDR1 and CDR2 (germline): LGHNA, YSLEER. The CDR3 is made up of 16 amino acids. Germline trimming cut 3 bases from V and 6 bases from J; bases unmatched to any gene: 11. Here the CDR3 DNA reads TGCGCCAGCAGCCATCAGCTCGGGACAGGGGACTGCGAGCAGTACTTC. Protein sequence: CASSHQLGTGDCEQYF.

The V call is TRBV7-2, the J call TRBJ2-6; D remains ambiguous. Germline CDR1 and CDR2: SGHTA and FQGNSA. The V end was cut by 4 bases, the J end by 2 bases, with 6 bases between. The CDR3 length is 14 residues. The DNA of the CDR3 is TGTGCCAGCAGCTACCCAGCTGGGGCCAACGTCCTGACTTTC. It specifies CASSYPAGANVLTF.

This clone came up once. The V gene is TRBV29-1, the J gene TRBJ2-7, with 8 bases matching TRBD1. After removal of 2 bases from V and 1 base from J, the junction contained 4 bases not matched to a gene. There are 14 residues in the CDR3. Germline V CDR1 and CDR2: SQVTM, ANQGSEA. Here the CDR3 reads CSVELTGGSYEQYF. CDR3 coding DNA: TGCAGCGTTGAACTTACAGGGGGATCCTACGAGCAGTACTTC.

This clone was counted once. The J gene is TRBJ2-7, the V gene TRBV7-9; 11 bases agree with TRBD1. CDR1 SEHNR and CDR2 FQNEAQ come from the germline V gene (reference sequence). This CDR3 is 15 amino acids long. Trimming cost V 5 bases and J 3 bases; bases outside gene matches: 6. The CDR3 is CASSETGTGGYEQYF. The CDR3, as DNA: TGTGCCAGCAGCGAGACCGGGACAGGGGGCTACGAGCAGTACTTC.

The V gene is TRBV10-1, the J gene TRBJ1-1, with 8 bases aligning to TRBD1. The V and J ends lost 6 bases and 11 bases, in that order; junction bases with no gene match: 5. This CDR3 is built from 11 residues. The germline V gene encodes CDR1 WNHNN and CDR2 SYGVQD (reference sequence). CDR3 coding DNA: TGCGCCAGCAGCAGGACAGGGAGGGCTTTCTTT. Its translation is CASSRTGRAFF.

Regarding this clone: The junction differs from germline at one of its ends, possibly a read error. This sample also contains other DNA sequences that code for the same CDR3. The CDR3 sequence is CASSEYAGPSYEQYF. The CDR3 nucleotides are TGCGCCAGCAGTGAGTACGCGGGACCCTCCTACGAGCAGTACTTC. This chain links TRBV6-4 with TRBJ2-7, with D perhaps TRBD2 (6 bases). Germline-derived CDR1 and CDR2 are MRHNA and SNTAGT. The CDR3 covers 15 residues.

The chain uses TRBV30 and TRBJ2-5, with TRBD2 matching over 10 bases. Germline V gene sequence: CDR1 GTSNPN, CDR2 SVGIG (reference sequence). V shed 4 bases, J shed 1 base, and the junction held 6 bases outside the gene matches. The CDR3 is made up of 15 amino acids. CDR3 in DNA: TGTGCCTGGACACCACGGACTAGCGGCCAAGAGACCCAGTACTTC. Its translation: CAWTPRTSGQETQYF.

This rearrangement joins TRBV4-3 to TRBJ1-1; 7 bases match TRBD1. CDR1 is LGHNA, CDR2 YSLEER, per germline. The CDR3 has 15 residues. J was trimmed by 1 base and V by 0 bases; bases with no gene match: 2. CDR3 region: CASSQDYRGNTEAFF. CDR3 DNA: TGCGCCAGCAGCCAAGATTACAGGGGGAACACTGAAGCTTTCTTT.